This TCR beta chain was captured by sequencing in a study of CD8 T cells in Susac syndrome. Findings and caveats of the study: The number of individuals included in the study's TCR sequencing and HLA analysis was acknowledged as relatively small.

Random hexamers were used to reverse transcribe the RNA input (about 0.5 to 1 ug). Amplification of TCR beta CDR3 across 54 Vbeta and 13 Jbeta was performed with immunoSEQ multiplex PCR. TCRdb analysed the immunoSEQ multiplex PCR reads with MiXCR anew, one entry per CDR3 protein. The profile shows some 300,000 distinct CDR3 sequences, about 91% of them singletons. Trimming removed 5 bases from V and 0 bases from J, with 11 bases in between. Germline CDR1 and CDR2: SEHNR and FQNEAQ (reference sequence). The CDR3 covers 15 residues. On this clonotype itself: Its antigen is unidentified.

Peripheral blood CD8+ and CD4+ T cells were profiled by TCR beta sequencing. Negative isolation yielded the CD8+ and CD4+ T cells, while FACS enriched the TEMRA cells. The chain links TRBV7-9 to TRBJ2-1; D call uncertain. Input material: CD8+ T cells from PBMCs. The receptor comes from a human donor with multiple sclerosis. The chain's CDR3 is CASSPEGSSYNEQFF. CDR3 bases: TGTGCCAGCAGCCCTGAAGGTAGCTCCTACAATGAGCAGTTCTTC. The full variable domain, with the rest looked up from reference TRBV7-9 and TRBJ2-1, is DTGVSQNPRHKITKRGQNVTFRCDPISEHNRLYWYRQTLGQGPEFLTYFQNEAQLEKSRLLSDRFSAERPKGSFSTLEIQRTEQGDSAMYLCASSPEGSSYNEQFFGPGTRLTVL.